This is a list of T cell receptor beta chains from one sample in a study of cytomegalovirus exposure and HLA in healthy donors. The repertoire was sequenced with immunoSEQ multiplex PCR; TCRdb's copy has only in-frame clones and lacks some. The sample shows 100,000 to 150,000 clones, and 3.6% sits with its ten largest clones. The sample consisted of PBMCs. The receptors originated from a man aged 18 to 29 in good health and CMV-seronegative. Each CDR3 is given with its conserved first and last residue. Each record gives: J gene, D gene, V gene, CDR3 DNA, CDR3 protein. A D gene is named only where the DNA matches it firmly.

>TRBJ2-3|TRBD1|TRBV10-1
TGCGCCAGCAGCCTGGACAGGGGGCAGGGTACGCAGTATTTT
CASSLDRGQGTQYF
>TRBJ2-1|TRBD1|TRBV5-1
TGCGCCAGCAGAACCACTACAGGACAGGGTAGGAATGAGCAGTTCTTC
CASRTTTGQGRNEQFF
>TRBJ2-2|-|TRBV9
TGTGCCAGCAGCGTTTCGGGGAACACCGGGGAGCTGTTTTTT
CASSVSGNTGELFF
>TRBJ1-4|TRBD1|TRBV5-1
TGCGCCAGCACCCCAGGGGGGAATGAAAAACTGTTTTTT
CASTPGGNEKLFF
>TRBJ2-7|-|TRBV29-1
TGCAGCGCTGCACAGGGTCCGGACGAGCAGTACTTC
CSAAQGPDEQYF
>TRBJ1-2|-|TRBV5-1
TGCGCCAGCAGCTTGGCGGAGGGATGGCTGGATGGCTACACCTTC
CASSLAEGWLDGYTF
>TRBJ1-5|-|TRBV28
TGTGCCAGCAGCCTCGGACCCAGCGGTCAGCCCCAGCATTTT
CASSLGPSGQPQHF
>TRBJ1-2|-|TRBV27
TGTGCCAGCAGTATAGACCGGAGGGCCTATGGCTACACCTTC
CASSIDRRAYGYTF
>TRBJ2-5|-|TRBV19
TGTGCCAGTAGTATACCGGGGAGAGGGACCCAGTACTTC
CASSIPGRGTQYF
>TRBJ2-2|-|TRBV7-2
TGTGCCAGCAGCTTAGGCGGGGTCACCGGGGAGCTGTTTTTT
CASSLGGVTGELFF
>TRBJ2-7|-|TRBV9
TGTGCCAGCAGCATACAGGGAGAGTCCTACGAGCAGTACTTC
CASSIQGESYEQYF